Shown below are 27 T cell receptor beta chains from a single sample sequenced in a study of T cells in Graves' hyperthyroidism and ophthalmopathy. TCR beta CDR3 sequences were amplified from RNA transcripts. An initial round of RT-PCR targeting the TCR CDR3 relied on the HTBI primer set. TCRdb re-called the multiplex PCR reads with MiXCR, one entry per CDR3 protein. The sample holds fewer than 900,000 distinct CDR3 sequences, under 20% seen once. The specimen was blood. Source of these receptors: a woman aged 45 to 65 with Graves' hyperthyroidism that later progressed to Graves' ophthalmopathy.

The chain uses TRBV6-1 and TRBJ1-5; the D is unclear. V dropped 3 bases and J dropped 4 bases, with 7 bases sitting between them. Germline assignment: CDR1 MNHNS and CDR2 SASEGT. The CDR3 totals 13 residues. The CDR3 DNA follows: TGTGCCAGCAGTGACAGGATAAATCAGCCCCAGCATTTT. Amino acids: CASSDRINQPQHF.

This clonotype was observed many times. The chain employs TRBV3-1 and TRBJ1-2, with a tentative D call TRBD1 (6 bases). The CDR3 covers 16 residues. The V gene's germline CDR1 is LGHDT and CDR2 YNNKEL (reference sequence). Trimming shortened V by 0 bases and J by 2 bases, and 13 bases separated the two germline ends. This CDR3 is CASSQDLVQGNYGYTF. CDR3 bases: TGTGCCAGCAGCCAAGATCTGGTACAGGGCAACTATGGCTACACCTTC.

In its sample, this clonotype was seen once. The rearrangement uses TRBV6-1 and TRBJ2-5, with D perhaps matching TRBD1 (6 bases). The ends were cut back, 3 bases at V and 5 bases at J, with 10 bases in the middle. Germline CDR1 reads MNHNS; CDR2 reads SASEGT. The CDR3 length is 13 residues. The CDR3 reads CASSDGGQETQYF. CDR3 DNA sequence: TGTGCCAGCAGTGATGGGGGCCAGGAGACCCAGTACTTC.

This clonotype appeared many times. This sequence joins TRBV18 and TRBJ1-2; tentative D call: TRBD1 (6 bases). CDR1 is KGHSH, CDR2 LQKENI, per germline. CDR3 length: 15 residues. V lost 3 bases to trimming and J lost 3 bases, with 14 bases between them. In DNA, the CDR3 is TGTGCCAGCTCACCGATGGGACAATACCACTATGGCTACACCTTC. Protein: CASSPMGQYHYGYTF.

This clonotype was seen a few times. CDR3 sequence reads: CASSQRTGGIMNTEAFF. The CDR3 DNA reads as TGTGCCAGCAGCCAACGGACAGGGGGCATCATGAACACTGAAGCTTTCTTT. The rearrangement joins TRBV4-2 to TRBJ1-1, with 11 bases aligning to TRBD1. CDR3 size: 17 residues. J was trimmed by 0 bases and V by 2 bases; bases with no gene match: 5. CDR1 and CDR2 (germline): LGHNA, YNFKEQ.

The rearrangement uses TRBV11-2 and TRBJ2-7, with D maybe TRBD1 (6 bases). Germline V gives CDR1 SGHAT, CDR2 FQNNGV. Trimming cost V 5 bases and J 0 bases, with 14 bases left between them. The CDR3 has 15 residues. The CDR3 DNA reads as TGTGCCAGCAGCCCCCGCGCAGGGGCCTCCTACGAGCAGTACTTC. Translation gives CASSPRAGASYEQYF. Drawing the rest from reference TRBV11-2 and TRBJ2-7, the complete variable domain is EAGVAQSPRYKIIEKRQSVAFWCNPISGHATLYWYQQILGQGPKLLIQFQNNGVVDDSQLPKDRFSAERLKGVDSTLKIQPAKLEDSAVYLCASSPRAGASYEQYFGPGTRLTVT.

This clonotype was counted many times. The chain couples TRBV30 to TRBJ1-5; 7 nucleotides match TRBD1. This CDR3 has 12 residues. The V gene's germline CDR1 is GTSNPN and CDR2 SVGIG (reference sequence). Losses at the gene ends were 4 bases for V and 7 bases for J; bases not matched to a gene: 4. CDR3 loop: CAWTTGEQPQHF. The CDR3 DNA is TGTGCCTGGACCACAGGGGAGCAGCCCCAGCATTTT.

This clonotype has a handful of counts. The rearrangement uses TRBV24-1 and TRBJ1-1; D is uncertain. This CDR3 contains 13 residues. Germline-derived CDR1 and CDR2 are KGHDR and SFDVKD. V lost 2 bases, J lost 6 bases, and 9 bases lay in between. CDR3 protein: CATSDSHSPEAFF. In DNA, the CDR3 is TGTGCCACCAGTGATTCACACAGCCCTGAAGCTTTCTTT.

J is TRBJ2-5 and V is TRBV7-9; 11 nucleotides line up with TRBD1. Germline CDR1 is SEHNR and CDR2 is FQNEAQ (reference sequence). The CDR3 extends over 16 amino acids. V shed 4 bases and J 4 bases; nucleotides not matched to a gene: 8. The CDR3 sequence is CASSSSGTGGRETQYF. In nucleotides, the CDR3 is TGTGCCAGCAGCTCCTCCGGGACAGGGGGAAGAGAGACCCAGTACTTC.

V and J are TRBV9 and TRBJ2-5; 11 nucleotides agree with TRBD2. Per germline, CDR1 SGDLS and CDR2 YYNGEE. This CDR3 has 18 amino acids. The junction had 9 bases not matched to a gene; V was cut back by 1 base and J by 1 base. The CDR3 spells CASSVTSGGLFVQETQYF. CDR3 sequence (DNA): TGTGCCAGCAGCGTAACTAGCGGGGGACTTTTCGTCCAAGAGACCCAGTACTTC. The full variable domain, its missing parts supplied by reference TRBV9 and TRBJ2-5, is DSGVTQTPKHLITATGQRVTLRCSPRSGDLSVYWYQQSLDQGLQFLIQYYNGEERAKGNILERFSAQQFPDLHSELNLSSLELGDSALYFCASSVTSGGLFVQETQYFGPGTRLLVL.

V is TRBV20-1 and J is TRBJ1-4; TRBD1 matches 11 bases. Germline V gene sequence: CDR1 DFQATT, CDR2 SNEGSKA (reference sequence). The CDR3 contains 15 residues. V lost 3 bases to trimming and J lost 8 bases; unmatched junction nucleotides: 8. The CDR3 reads CSARATGTGGEKLFF. The CDR3 DNA reads as TGCAGTGCTAGGGCCACCGGGACAGGGGGGGAAAAACTGTTTTTT.

The chain's CDR3 is CASSGGAVRGNQPQHF. The CDR3, as DNA: TGTGCCAGCAGTGGGGGGGCCGTGCGGGGGAATCAGCCCCAGCATTTT. The chain uses TRBV2 and TRBJ1-5; a possible D gene is TRBD1 (6 bases). Trimming removed 4 bases at V and 4 bases at J, with 17 bases between. Germline loops: CDR1 SNHLY, CDR2 FYNNEI. There are 16 residues in the CDR3. Looking up the rest from reference TRBV2 and TRBJ1-5 gives the full variable domain: EPEVTQTPSHQVTQMGQEVILRCVPISNHLYFYWYRQILGQKVEFLVSFYNNEISEKSEIFDDQFSVERPDGSNFTLKIRSTKLEDSAMYFCASSGGAVRGNQPQHFGDGTRLSIL.

The J gene is TRBJ2-1, the V gene TRBV27; D gene ambiguous. V lost 5 bases, J lost 0 bases, and 11 bases lay in between. Germline V gene sequence: CDR1 MNHEY, CDR2 SMNVEV (reference sequence). This CDR3 region has 15 residues. The DNA for the CDR3 is TGTGCCAGCAGTGCAACAATAAACTCCTACAATGAGCAGTTCTTC. Its protein is CASSATINSYNEQFF.

This rearrangement joins TRBV7-2 to TRBJ2-5; 8 bases agree with TRBD2. The V gene end was trimmed by 5 bases and the J gene end by 1 base; junction bases not matched to a gene: 3. CDR1 is SGHTA, CDR2 FQGNSA, per germline. The CDR3 extends over 14 amino acids. CDR3 loop: CASSHTSGQETQYF. The DNA for the CDR3 is TGTGCCAGCAGCCACACTAGCGGCCAAGAGACCCAGTACTTC.

This chain links TRBV7-2 with TRBJ2-3; D is unresolved. The germline V and J ends were trimmed by 3 bases and 0 bases, with 10 bases remaining between them. The CDR3 has 15 residues. Germline V gene data show CDR1 as SGHTA and CDR2 as FQGNSA. The CDR3 bases are TGTGCCAGCAGCTTGGAAGGGAAAAGCACAGATACGCAGTATTTT. It translates to CASSLEGKSTDTQYF.

The chain combines TRBV27 with TRBJ2-1; D is unresolved. Germline V gene lookup returns CDR1 MNHEY and CDR2 SMNVEV (reference sequence). This CDR3 has 13 amino acids. The V end was cut by 3 bases, the J end by 3 bases, with 6 bases between. CDR3 sequence (DNA): TGTGCCAGCAGTTTGACCTTCTACAATGAGCAGTTCTTC. It translates to CASSLTFYNEQFF.

This clonotype was found a few times. CDR3 in DNA: TGTGCCAGCAGCCGCCGGGGGGGGGCGAGCACTGAAGCTTTCTTT. Protein sequence: CASSRRGGASTEAFF. The chain couples TRBV7-9 to TRBJ1-1; D is perhaps TRBD1 (6 bases). CDR1 SEHNR and CDR2 FQNEAQ come from the germline V gene (reference sequence). Trimming pared 5 bases from V and 4 bases from J, leaving 17 bases between. The CDR3 contains 15 residues.

The chain is built from TRBV29-1 and TRBJ2-3, with a tentative D call TRBD2 (6 bases). Germline V gives CDR1 SQVTM, CDR2 ANQGSEA. Trimming cost V 7 bases and J 5 bases, with 25 bases left between them. The CDR3 has 16 amino acids. For the CDR3, the DNA is TGCAGCGCCTCCCCCAAGGACTGGGGACTTATAGATACGCAGTATTTT. It yields the protein CSASPKDWGLIDTQYF.

In this sample, this clonotype turned up many times. This chain joins TRBV12-3 or TRBV12-4 and TRBJ2-7, with D tentatively TRBD1 (5 bases). The CDR3 consists of 14 residues. Trimming cost V 7 bases and J 0 bases, with 13 bases left between them. The DNA of the CDR3 is TGTGCCAGCAAGATATCCAGGGACTCCTACGAGCAGTACTTC. This codes for CASKISRDSYEQYF.

The chain links TRBV7-8 to TRBJ2-6; D might be TRBD1 or TRBD2, each matching 5 bases. Germline V gene sequence: CDR1 SGHVS, CDR2 FQNEAQ. This CDR3 contains 15 residues. Trimming shortened V by 3 bases and J by 3 bases, and 9 bases separated the two germline ends. The CDR3 is CASSLVGDGANVLTF. CDR3 in DNA: TGTGCCAGCAGCTTGGTGGGGGATGGGGCCAACGTCCTGACTTTC. Variable domain in full (rest from reference TRBV7-8 and TRBJ2-6): GAGVSQSPRYKVAKRGQDVALRCDPISGHVSLFWYQQALGQGPEFLTYFQNEAQLDKSGLPSDRFFAERPEGSVSTLKIQRTQQEDSAVYLCASSLVGDGANVLTFGAGSRLTVL.

This clonotype has a count of ten or more. The chain carries TRBV11-2 and TRBJ2-1; 12 positions agree with TRBD2. After removal of 1 base from V and 8 bases from J, the junction contained 3 bases not matched to a gene. Germline V gives CDR1 SGHAT, CDR2 FQNNGV. This CDR3 has 15 amino acids. The CDR3 reads CASSLASGGAHEQFF. CDR3 in DNA: TGTGCCAGCAGCTTAGCTAGCGGGGGGGCCCATGAGCAGTTCTTC.

A few counts support this clonotype. CDR3: CASRTGTGSQETQYF. As DNA, the CDR3 is TGTGCCAGCAGAACCGGGACAGGTAGTCAAGAGACCCAGTACTTC. This rearrangement joins TRBV27 to TRBJ2-5; the match to TRBD1 covers 8 bases. Looked up from germline, CDR1 is MNHEY and CDR2 is SMNVEV (reference sequence). V lost 6 bases and J lost 2; bases outside the gene matches: 8. This CDR3 has 15 amino acids.

The V gene is TRBV19, the J gene TRBJ2-1; weak D call: TRBD1 (7 bases). V lost 8 bases and J lost 9, with 17 bases in between. Germline V gives CDR1 LNHDA, CDR2 SQIVND (reference sequence). The CDR3 loop spans 13 amino acids. The CDR3 here is CASFQGGSGEQFF. CDR3 DNA: TGTGCCAGTTTCCAGGGGGGCTCGGGTGAGCAGTTCTTC.

The chain uses TRBV5-6 and TRBJ2-3; D is perhaps TRBD1 or TRBD2 (5 bases each). Trimming cost V 0 bases and J 9 bases, with 20 bases left between them. The CDR3 has 16 amino acids. The V gene's germline CDR1 is SGHDT and CDR2 YYEEEE. CDR3 amino acids: CASSLVGDKHLGTQYF. The DNA for the CDR3 is TGTGCCAGCAGCTTGGTGGGGGATAAGCACCTAGGAACGCAGTATTTT. The variable domain in full, completed from reference TRBV5-6 and TRBJ2-3, reads DAGVTQSPTHLIKTRGQQVTLRCSPKSGHDTVSWYQQALGQGPQFIFQYYEEEERQRGNFPDRFSGHQFPNYSSELNVNALLLGDSALYLCASSLVGDKHLGTQYFGPGTRLTVL.

Notes on this clonotype: A much larger clone is a single base away; this may be a read error. The chain combines TRBV5-1 with TRBJ1-1; D is unclear. Germline CDR1 and CDR2: SGHRS and YFSETQ. The CDR3 length is 13 residues. This CDR3 reads CASNLAAETEAFF. DNA of the CDR3: TGCGCCAGCAACTTGGCCGCGGAAACTGAAGCTTTCTTT.

This clonotype was counted many times. The genes are TRBV2 and TRBJ2-7; D not resolved. CDR1 and CDR2 from the germline V gene are SNHLY and FYNNEI. The CDR3 is 14 amino acids. V gave up 7 bases and J gave up 2 bases, with 15 bases separating them. The CDR3 here is CASIERRETYEQYF. The CDR3 DNA follows: TGTGCCAGCATCGAACGAAGGGAAACCTACGAGCAGTACTTC.

This clonotype was counted a few times. Mismatch with germline at one junction end may stem from a read error. V usage is TRBV7-7 and J usage is TRBJ2-1; no clear D. The CDR3 contains 13 residues. Germline V CDR1 and CDR2: SSHAT, FNYEAQ (reference sequence). CDR3 protein: CASSLDQGDEQFF. In nucleotides, the CDR3 is TGTGCTAGCAGCTTAGATCAAGGCGATGAGCAGTTCTTC.